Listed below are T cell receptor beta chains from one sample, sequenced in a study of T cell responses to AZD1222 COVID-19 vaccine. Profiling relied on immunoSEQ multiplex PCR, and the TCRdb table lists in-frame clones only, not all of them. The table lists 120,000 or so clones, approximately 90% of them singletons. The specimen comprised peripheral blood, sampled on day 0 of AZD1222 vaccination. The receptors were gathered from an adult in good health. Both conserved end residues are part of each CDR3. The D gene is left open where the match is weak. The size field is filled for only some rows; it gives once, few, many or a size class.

CASSLATGTDYGYTF | - | TRBJ1-2 | TRBV5-1 | -
CASSPLGSGRNTGELFF | - | TRBJ2-2 | TRBV13 | TRBD2
CASSSPQAYTEAFF | - | TRBJ1-1 | TRBV27 | -
CASSQDLSRADATYEQYF | - | TRBJ2-7 | TRBV4-3 | -
CASSSNRAIPLHF | - | TRBJ1-6 | TRBV28 | -
CASSLRRSYNEQFF | - | TRBJ2-1 | TRBV5-4 | -
CASSKREFTYEQYF | - | TRBJ2-7 | TRBV19 | TRBD2
CASSQATGVQETQYF | - | TRBJ2-5 | TRBV19 | TRBD1
CASSSLAGGAYNEQFF | - | TRBJ2-1 | TRBV7-3 | TRBD2
CASSQEVGQGATNEKLFF | - | TRBJ1-4 | TRBV4-1 | TRBD1
CASSWGTEWYQETQYF | - | TRBJ2-5 | TRBV6-2/TRBV6-3 | TRBD1
CSVEVTGSGNTIYF | few | TRBJ1-3 | TRBV29-1 | -
CSVQVQSDEQYF | - | TRBJ2-7 | TRBV29-1 | -
CASSYFSEDTQYF | - | TRBJ2-3 | TRBV3-1/TRBV3-2 | -
CATSDPARDGQETQYF | - | TRBJ2-5 | TRBV24-1 | -
CAIPLPGRGNTGELFF | - | TRBJ2-2 | TRBV7-9 | -
CASSVGDRGVSGANVLTF | - | TRBJ2-6 | TRBV9 | TRBD1
CASRNSGSNEKLFF | - | TRBJ1-4 | TRBV28 | -
CASSSTRGNSPLHF | - | TRBJ1-6 | TRBV28 | -
CASSDPAGVGGYGYTF | - | TRBJ1-2 | TRBV2 | -
CASSAGILEGPQHF | - | TRBJ1-5 | TRBV9 | -
CASSAASGRALYEQYF | once | TRBJ2-7 | TRBV18 | TRBD2
CASSGGAQPTDTQYF | - | TRBJ2-3 | TRBV7-2 | -
CASSSASGNYGYTF | - | TRBJ1-2 | TRBV5-8 | -
CASSQRTGGNTEAFF | - | TRBJ1-1 | TRBV16 | TRBD1
CASSRAPDEQYF | once | TRBJ2-7 | TRBV18 | -
CASSYPTQQGGYTGELFF | - | TRBJ2-2 | TRBV6-2/TRBV6-3 | -
CASTYGVSDGNTIYF | - | TRBJ1-3 | TRBV6-5 | -
CAWSEGRTFGATQYF | - | TRBJ2-3 | TRBV30 | -
CASSTPTSGRAYEQFF | - | TRBJ2-1 | TRBV5-4 | TRBD2
CASSARLLGQAYGYTF | - | TRBJ1-2 | TRBV28 | TRBD1
CASSYSRGDSPLHF | - | TRBJ1-6 | TRBV6-5 | -
CASSVDGYYNSPLHF | - | TRBJ1-6 | TRBV5-4 | -